These 6 T cell receptor beta chains were all obtained from the same sample, sequenced in a study of regulatory T cells in long-lasting Graves disease. Documented time point: newly diagnosed GD, antithyroid drugs for less than 3 months. Extracted RNA from PBMCs served as the source of the TCR library. Arm-PCR of CDR3 regions and iRepertoire HTBI primers were used to build TCR beta libraries. TCRdb re-derived calls from the multiplex PCR reads in MiXCR, one entry per CDR3 protein. Here the sample spans a few hundred thousand distinct CDR3 sequences, roughly a sixth being singletons. This same sample was also part of a study on T cells in Graves' hyperthyroidism and ophthalmopathy.

Material: peripheral blood mononuclear cells (PBMCs), obtained at new diagnosis, from a patient treated with antithyroid drugs. The receptors were gathered from a man between 35 and 55 years old with Graves disease.

This clonotype was detected many times. V is TRBV2 and J is TRBJ1-1, with 7 bases identical to TRBD1. This CDR3 is built from 15 residues. Germline-derived CDR1 and CDR2 are SNHLY and FYNNEI. Unmatched junction bases numbered 3, after V lost 0 bases and J lost 2 bases. The CDR3 DNA is TGTGCCAGCAGTGAAGCGAGAGGGGGCAACACTGAAGCTTTCTTT. Protein product: CASSEARGGNTEAFF.

This clonotype has just a few counts. The rearrangement links TRBV25-1 to TRBJ2-7; TRBD1 aligns across 8 bases. The CDR3 consists of 15 residues. Germline V gene sequence: CDR1 MGHDK, CDR2 SYGVNS. Losses at the gene ends were 2 bases for V and 3 bases for J; bases not matched to a gene: 6. For the CDR3, the DNA is TGTGCCAGCAGTGAAGGGGACAGGTTATACTACGAGCAGTACTTC. It translates to CASSEGDRLYYEQYF.

Note on this clonotype: With a much larger clone just one base away, this may be a read error. The V call is TRBV7-9, the J call TRBJ2-4, with 8 positions matching TRBD1. CDR1 and CDR2 (germline): SEHNR, FQNEAQ (reference sequence). The CDR3 length is 14 residues. CDR3 residues: CASSPTGAKNTQYF. For the CDR3, the DNA is TGTGCCAGCAGCCCGACAGGGGCCAAAAACACTCAGTACTTC.

Ten or more counts support this clonotype. The chain has TRBV7-2 and TRBJ1-4; the D is unclear. V was shortened by 2 bases and J by 8 bases, with 15 bases between the two germline ends. Per germline, CDR1 SGHTA and CDR2 FQGNSA. CDR3 length: 15 residues. The CDR3 reads CASSLSRGGSEKLFF. DNA of the CDR3: TGTGCCAGCAGCTTAAGTCGTGGAGGCTCCGAAAAACTGTTTTTT.

This clonotype was recorded many times. The rearrangement links TRBV11-2 to TRBJ2-3; no reliable D call. V shed 4 bases and J shed 4 bases, with 15 bases lying between them. In germline, CDR1 is SGHAT, CDR2 FQNNGV. The CDR3 has 15 residues. This chain's CDR3 is CASSSATMAPDTQYF. DNA for the CDR3: TGTGCCAGCAGCTCCGCCACAATGGCCCCAGATACGCAGTATTTT.

This clonotype occurred once. This chain connects TRBV2 to TRBJ1-5; D is unclear. Per germline, CDR1 SNHLY and CDR2 FYNNEI. V lost 4 bases and J 1 base, leaving 11 bases between the germline ends. The CDR3 is made up of 15 amino acids. For the CDR3, the DNA is TGTGCCAGCAGTGTGAGTGCAGGAAGCAATCAGCCCCAGCATTTT. Translating gives CASSVSAGSNQPQHF.